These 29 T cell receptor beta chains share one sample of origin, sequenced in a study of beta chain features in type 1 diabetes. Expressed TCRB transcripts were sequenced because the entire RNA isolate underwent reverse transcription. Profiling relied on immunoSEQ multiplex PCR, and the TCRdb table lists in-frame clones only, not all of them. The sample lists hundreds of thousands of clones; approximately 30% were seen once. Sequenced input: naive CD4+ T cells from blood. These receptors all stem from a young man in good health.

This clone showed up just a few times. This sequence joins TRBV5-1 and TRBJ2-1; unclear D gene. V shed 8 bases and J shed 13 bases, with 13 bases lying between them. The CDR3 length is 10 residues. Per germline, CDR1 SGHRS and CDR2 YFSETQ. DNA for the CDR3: TGCGCCAGTCCCACGGAGCCCCAGTTCTTC. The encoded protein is CASPTEPQFF.

CDR3 loop: CATSRVPGTGNYGYTF. Written as DNA, the CDR3 is TGTGCCACCAGCAGAGTCCCCGGGACAGGGAACTATGGCTACACCTTC. This rearrangement joins TRBV15 to TRBJ1-2; 9 bases agree with TRBD1. Germline lookup yields CDR1 LNHNV and CDR2 YYDKDF (reference sequence). The CDR3 is made up of 16 amino acids. The V and J ends lost 1 base and 2 bases, in that order; junction bases with no gene match: 5.

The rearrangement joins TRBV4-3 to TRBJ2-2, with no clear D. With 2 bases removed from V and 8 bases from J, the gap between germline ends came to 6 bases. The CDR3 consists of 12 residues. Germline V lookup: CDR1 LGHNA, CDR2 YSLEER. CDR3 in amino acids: CASSQRVGELFF. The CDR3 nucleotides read TGCGCCAGCAGCCAACGGGTGGGGGAGCTGTTTTTT.

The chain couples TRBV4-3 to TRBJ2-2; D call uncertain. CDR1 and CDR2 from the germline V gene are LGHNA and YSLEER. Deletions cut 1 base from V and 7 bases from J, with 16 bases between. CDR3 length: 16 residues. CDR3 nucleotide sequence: TGCGCCAGCAGCCAAGCTGCCACTTCCCACCTCGGGGAGCTGTTTTTT. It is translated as CASSQAATSHLGELFF.

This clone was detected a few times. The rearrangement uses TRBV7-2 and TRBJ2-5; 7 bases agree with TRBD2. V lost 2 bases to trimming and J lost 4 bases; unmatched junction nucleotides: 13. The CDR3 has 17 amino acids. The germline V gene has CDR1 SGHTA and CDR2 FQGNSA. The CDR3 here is CASSLYWGAGSGETQYF. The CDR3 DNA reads TGTGCCAGCAGCTTATACTGGGGAGCGGGAAGCGGAGAGACCCAGTACTTC.

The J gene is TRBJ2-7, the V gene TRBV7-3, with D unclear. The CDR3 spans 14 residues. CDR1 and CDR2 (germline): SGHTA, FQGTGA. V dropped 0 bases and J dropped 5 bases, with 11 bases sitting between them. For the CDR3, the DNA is TGTGCCAGCAGCTTAACTCATGGCGATAACGAGCAGTACTTC. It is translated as CASSLTHGDNEQYF.

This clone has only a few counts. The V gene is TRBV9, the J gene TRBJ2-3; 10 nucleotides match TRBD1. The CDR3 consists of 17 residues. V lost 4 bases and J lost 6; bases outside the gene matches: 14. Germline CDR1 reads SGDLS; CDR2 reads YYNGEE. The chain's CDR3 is CASSPRTGGPDLDTQYF. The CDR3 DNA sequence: TGTGCCAGCAGCCCGAGGACAGGGGGACCGGATTTGGATACGCAGTATTTT.

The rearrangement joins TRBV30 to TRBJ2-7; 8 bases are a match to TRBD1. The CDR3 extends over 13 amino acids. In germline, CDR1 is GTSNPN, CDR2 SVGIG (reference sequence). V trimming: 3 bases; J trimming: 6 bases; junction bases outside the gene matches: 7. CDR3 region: CAWSENTGGEQYF. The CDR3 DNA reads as TGTGCCTGGAGCGAAAACACAGGGGGCGAGCAGTACTTC.

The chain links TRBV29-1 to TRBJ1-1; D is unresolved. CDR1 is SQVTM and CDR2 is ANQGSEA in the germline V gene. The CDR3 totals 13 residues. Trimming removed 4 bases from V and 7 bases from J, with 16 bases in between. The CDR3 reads CSVAQSGGGEAFF. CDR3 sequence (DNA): TGCAGCGTTGCCCAGAGCGGAGGCGGTGAAGCTTTCTTT.

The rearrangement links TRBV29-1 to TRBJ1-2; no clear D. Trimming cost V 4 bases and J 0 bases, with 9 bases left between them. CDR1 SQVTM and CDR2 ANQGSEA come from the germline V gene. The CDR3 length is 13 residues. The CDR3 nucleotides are TGCAGCGTTGGACGGTCCGCTAACTATGGCTACACCTTC. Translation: CSVGRSANYGYTF.

CDR3 region: CAWSARLGEQYF. The DNA for the CDR3 is TGTGCCTGGAGTGCACGCTTGGGCGAGCAGTACTTC. This rearrangement joins TRBV30 to TRBJ2-7; D call uncertain. The CDR3 sequence is 12 residues long. CDR1 and CDR2 (germline): GTSNPN, SVGIG (reference sequence). V was pared by 1 base and J by 6 bases, with 10 bases between.

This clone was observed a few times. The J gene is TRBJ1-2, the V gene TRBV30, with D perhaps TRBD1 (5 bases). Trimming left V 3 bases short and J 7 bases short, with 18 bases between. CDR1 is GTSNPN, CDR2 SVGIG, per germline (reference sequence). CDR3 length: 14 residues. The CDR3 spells CAWSARRLGGGYTF. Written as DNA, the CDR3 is TGTGCCTGGAGCGCCCGGCGGCTGGGGGGTGGCTACACCTTC.

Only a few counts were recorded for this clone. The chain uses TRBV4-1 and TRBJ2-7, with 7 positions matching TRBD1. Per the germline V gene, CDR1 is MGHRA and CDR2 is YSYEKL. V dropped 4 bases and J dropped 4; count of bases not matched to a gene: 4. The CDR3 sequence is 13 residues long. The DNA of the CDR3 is TGCGCCAGCAGCCCTAAGGGGGCGTACGAGCAGTACTTC. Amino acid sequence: CASSPKGAYEQYF.

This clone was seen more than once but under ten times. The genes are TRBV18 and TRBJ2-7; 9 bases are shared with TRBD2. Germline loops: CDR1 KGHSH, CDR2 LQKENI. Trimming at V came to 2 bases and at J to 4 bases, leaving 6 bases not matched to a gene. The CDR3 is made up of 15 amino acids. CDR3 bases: TGTGCCAGCTCACCAGATCTAGCGGGAACGTACGAGCAGTACTTC. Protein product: CASSPDLAGTYEQYF.

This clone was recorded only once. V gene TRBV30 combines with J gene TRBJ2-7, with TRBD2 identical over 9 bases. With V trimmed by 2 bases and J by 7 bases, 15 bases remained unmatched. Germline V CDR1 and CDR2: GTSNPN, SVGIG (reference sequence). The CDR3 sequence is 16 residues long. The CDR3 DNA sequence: TGTGCCTGGAGTCCACTTAGCGGGGGAACTCCGGGGGAGCAGTACTTC. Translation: CAWSPLSGGTPGEQYF.

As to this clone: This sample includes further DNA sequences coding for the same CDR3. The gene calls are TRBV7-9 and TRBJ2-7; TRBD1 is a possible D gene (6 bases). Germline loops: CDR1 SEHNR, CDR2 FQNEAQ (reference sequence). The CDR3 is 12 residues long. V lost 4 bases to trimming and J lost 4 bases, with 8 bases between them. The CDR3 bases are TGTGCCAGCAGCTGGGACACTTACGAGCAGTACTTC. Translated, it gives CASSWDTYEQYF.

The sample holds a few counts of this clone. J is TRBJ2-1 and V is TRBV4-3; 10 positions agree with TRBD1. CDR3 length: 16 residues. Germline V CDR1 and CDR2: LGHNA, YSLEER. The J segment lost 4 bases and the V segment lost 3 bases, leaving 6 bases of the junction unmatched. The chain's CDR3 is CASSQTGTGEYNEQFF. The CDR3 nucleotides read TGCGCCAGCAGCCAGACCGGGACAGGGGAATACAATGAGCAGTTCTTC.

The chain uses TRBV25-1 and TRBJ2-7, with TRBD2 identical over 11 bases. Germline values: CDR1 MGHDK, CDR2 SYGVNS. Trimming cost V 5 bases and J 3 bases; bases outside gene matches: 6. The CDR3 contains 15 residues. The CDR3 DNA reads TGTGCCAGCAGTCCCACTAGCGGGAGAGGCTACGAGCAGTACTTC. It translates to CASSPTSGRGYEQYF.

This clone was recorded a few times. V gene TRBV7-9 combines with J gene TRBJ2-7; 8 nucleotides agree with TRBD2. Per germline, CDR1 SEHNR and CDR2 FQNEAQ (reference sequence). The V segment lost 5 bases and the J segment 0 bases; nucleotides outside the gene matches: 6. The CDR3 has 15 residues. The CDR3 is CASSTGRGSSYEQYF. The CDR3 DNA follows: TGTGCCAGCAGCACCGGGAGGGGGAGCTCCTACGAGCAGTACTTC.

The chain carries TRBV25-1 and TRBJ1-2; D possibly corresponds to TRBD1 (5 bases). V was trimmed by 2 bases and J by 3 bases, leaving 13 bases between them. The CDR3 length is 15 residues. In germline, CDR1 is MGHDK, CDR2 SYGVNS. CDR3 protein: CASSERRGSHYGYTF. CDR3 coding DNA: TGTGCCAGCAGTGAACGGAGGGGAAGTCACTATGGCTACACCTTC.

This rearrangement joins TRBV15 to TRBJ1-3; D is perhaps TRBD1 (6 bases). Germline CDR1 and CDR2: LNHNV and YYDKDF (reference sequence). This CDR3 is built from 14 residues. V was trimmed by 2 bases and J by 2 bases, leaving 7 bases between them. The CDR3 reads CATSRRTAGNTIYF. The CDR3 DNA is TGTGCCACCAGCAGAAGGACAGCTGGAAACACCATATATTTT. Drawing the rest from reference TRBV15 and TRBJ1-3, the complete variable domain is DAMVIQNPRYQVTQFGKPVTLSCSQTLNHNVMYWYQQKSSQAPKLLFHYYDKDFNNEADTPDNFQSRRPNTSFCFLDIRSPGLGDTAMYLCATSRRTAGNTIYFGEGSWLTVV.

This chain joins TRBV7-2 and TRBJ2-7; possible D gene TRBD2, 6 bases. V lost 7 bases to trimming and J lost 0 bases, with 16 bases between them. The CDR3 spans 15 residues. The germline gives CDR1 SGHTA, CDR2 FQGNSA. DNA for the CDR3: TGTGCCAGCAAAGCGGGTAACCCTAGCTCCTACGAGCAGTACTTC. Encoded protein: CASKAGNPSSYEQYF.

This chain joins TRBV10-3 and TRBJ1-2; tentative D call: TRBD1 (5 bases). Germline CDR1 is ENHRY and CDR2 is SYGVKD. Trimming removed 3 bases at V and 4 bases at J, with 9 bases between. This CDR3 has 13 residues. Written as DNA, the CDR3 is TGTGCCATCAGTGACAGGGAGAGCTATGGCTACACCTTC. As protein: CAISDRESYGYTF.

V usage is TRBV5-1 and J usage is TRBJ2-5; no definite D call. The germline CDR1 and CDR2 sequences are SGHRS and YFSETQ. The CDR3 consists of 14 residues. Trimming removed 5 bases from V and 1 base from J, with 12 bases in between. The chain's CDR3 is CASSRESGQETQYF. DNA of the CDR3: TGCGCCAGCAGTAGGGAATCGGGCCAAGAGACCCAGTACTTC.

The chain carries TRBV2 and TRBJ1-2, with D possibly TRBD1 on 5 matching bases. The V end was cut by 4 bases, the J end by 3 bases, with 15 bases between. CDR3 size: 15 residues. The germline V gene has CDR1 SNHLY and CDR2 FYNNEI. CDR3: CASSVPLWGDYGYTF. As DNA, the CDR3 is TGTGCCAGCAGTGTGCCTCTATGGGGGGACTATGGCTACACCTTC.

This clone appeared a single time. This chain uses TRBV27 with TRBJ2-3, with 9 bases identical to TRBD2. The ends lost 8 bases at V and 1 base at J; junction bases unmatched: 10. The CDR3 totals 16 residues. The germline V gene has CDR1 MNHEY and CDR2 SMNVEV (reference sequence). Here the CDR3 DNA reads TGTGCCAGCGCCCTGAGCGGGAGGCATGGCACAGATACGCAGTATTTT. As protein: CASALSGRHGTDTQYF.

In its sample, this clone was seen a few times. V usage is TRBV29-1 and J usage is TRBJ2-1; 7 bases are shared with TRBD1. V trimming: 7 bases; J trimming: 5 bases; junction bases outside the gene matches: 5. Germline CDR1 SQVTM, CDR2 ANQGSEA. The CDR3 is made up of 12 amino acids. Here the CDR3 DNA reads TGCAGCGCAGGGACAGCCAACAATGAGCAGTTCTTC. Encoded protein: CSAGTANNEQFF.

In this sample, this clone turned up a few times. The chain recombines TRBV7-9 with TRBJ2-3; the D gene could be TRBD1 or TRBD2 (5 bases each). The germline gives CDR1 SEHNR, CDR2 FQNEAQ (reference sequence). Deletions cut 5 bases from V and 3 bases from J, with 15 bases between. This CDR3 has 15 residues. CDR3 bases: TGTGCCAGCAGCCTATCACCCGAGGGGACAGATACGCAGTATTTT. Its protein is CASSLSPEGTDTQYF.

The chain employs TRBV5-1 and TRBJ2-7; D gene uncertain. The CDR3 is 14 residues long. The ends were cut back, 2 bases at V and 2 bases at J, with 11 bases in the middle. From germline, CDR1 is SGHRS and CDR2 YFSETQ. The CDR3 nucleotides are TGCGCCAGCAGCTTCGACATAGAAGCCTACGAGCAGTACTTC. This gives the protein CASSFDIEAYEQYF. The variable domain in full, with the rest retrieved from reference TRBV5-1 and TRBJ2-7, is KAGVTQTPRYLIKTRGQQVTLSCSPISGHRSVSWYQQTPGQGLQFLFEYFSETQRNKGNFPGRFSGRQFSNSRSEMNVSTLELGDSALYLCASSFDIEAYEQYFGPGTRLTVT.